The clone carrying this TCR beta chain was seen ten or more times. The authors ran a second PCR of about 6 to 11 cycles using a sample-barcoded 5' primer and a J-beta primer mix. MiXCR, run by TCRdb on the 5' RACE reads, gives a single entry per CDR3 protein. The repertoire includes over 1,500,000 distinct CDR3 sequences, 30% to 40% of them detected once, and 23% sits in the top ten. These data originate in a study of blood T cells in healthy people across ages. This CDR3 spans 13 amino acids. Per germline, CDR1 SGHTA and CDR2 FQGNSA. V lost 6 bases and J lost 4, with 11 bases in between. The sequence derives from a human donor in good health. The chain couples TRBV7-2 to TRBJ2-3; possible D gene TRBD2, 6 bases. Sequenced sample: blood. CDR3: CASSFGGSDTQYF. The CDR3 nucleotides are TGTGCCAGCAGTTTCGGAGGGTCAGATACGCAGTATTTT.